This paragraph covers one T cell receptor (beta chain) sequence. In the source study's methods: Amplification of reference gene primers provided the estimated nucleated cell counts. Sequencing was performed with immunoSEQ multiplex PCR; in TCRdb, only in-frame clones are kept and a portion is missing. That table furnishes V, J and clone size, whereas the DNA furnished D and trimming. The repertoire has about 190,000 clones, 70% to 90% of them found once; the top ten carry approximately 1.1%. This sample stems from a study of blood T cell repertoires in COVID-19. Across the study: The samples span acute and convalescent COVID-19 from the United States, Italy and Spain. The cDNA or gDNA used as material had been derived from T cells, B-cell-depleted T cells, or PBMCs.

The receptor's source is a man aged 30-40 years with acute or convalescent COVID-19. Sequencing was carried out using peripheral blood.

CDR3 amino acids: CASSIHKRPGRSTDTQYF. The CDR3 DNA reads TGTGCCAGCAGCATACACAAGAGACCGGGAAGAAGCACAGATACGCAGTATTTT. This rearrangement joins TRBV5-6 to TRBJ2-3, with a possible D match to TRBD2 (5 bases). The CDR3 contains 18 residues. Germline CDR1 SGHDT, CDR2 YYEEEE. The ends were cut back, 4 bases at V and 0 bases at J, with 21 bases in the middle. Drawing the rest from reference TRBV5-6 and TRBJ2-3, the complete variable domain is DAGVTQSPTHLIKTRGQQVTLRCSPKSGHDTVSWYQQALGQGPQFIFQYYEEEERQRGNFPDRFSGHQFPNYSSELNVNALLLGDSALYLCASSIHKRPGRSTDTQYFGPGTRLTVL.